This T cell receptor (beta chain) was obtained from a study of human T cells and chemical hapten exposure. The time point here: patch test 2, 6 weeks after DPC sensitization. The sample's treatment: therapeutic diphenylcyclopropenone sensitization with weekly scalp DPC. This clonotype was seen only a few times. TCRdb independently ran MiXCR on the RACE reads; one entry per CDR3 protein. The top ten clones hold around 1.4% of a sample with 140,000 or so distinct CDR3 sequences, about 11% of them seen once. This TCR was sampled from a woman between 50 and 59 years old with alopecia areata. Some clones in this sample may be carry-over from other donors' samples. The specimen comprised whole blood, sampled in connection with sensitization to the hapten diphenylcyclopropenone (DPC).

The CDR3 here is CASSQDWEGARETQYF. The CDR3 DNA sequence: TGTGCCAGCAGCCAAGATTGGGAGGGGGCGAGAGAGACCCAGTACTTC. V gene TRBV4-2 combines with J gene TRBJ2-5; D may match TRBD1 or TRBD2 (7 bases each). The germline V and J ends were trimmed by 0 bases and 4 bases, with 15 bases remaining between them. The V gene's germline CDR1 is LGHNA and CDR2 YNFKEQ. This CDR3 comprises 16 residues.